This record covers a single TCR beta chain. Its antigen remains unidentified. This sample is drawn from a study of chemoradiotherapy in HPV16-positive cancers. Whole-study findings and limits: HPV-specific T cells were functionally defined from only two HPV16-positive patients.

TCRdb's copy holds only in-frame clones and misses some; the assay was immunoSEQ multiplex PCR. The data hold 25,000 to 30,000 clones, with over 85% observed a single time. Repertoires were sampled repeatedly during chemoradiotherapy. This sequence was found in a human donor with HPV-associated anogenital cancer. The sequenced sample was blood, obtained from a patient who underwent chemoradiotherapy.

CDR3 coding DNA: TGTGCCAGCACCCTGAGGGGGAACACTGAAGCTTTCTTT. Encoded protein: CASTLRGNTEAFF. The chain is built from TRBV7-9 and TRBJ1-1, with D maybe TRBD1 (5 bases). The ends were cut back, 7 bases at V and 1 base at J, with 10 bases in the middle. CDR3 length: 13 amino acids. Germline V gene data show CDR1 as SEHNR and CDR2 as FQNEAQ (reference sequence). The variable domain in full, with the rest retrieved from reference TRBV7-9 and TRBJ1-1, is DTGVSQNPRHKITKRGQNVTFRCDPISEHNRLYWYRQTLGQGPEFLTYFQNEAQLEKSRLLSDRFSAERPKGSFSTLEIQRTEQGDSAMYLCASTLRGNTEAFFGQGTRLTVV.